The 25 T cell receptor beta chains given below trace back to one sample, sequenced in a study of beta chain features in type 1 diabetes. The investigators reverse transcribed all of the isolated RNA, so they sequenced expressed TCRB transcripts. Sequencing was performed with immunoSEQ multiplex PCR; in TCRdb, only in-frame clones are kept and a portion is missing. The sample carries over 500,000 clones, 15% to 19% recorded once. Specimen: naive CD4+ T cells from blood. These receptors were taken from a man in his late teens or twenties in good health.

CDR3 amino acids: CASSNREGTRRFF. The CDR3 DNA follows: TGTGCCAGTAGCAACCGAGAGGGCACTCGGCGGTTCTTC. The chain is built from TRBV19 and TRBJ2-1; D is possibly TRBD2 (5 bases). The CDR3 extends over 13 amino acids. Between the trimmed V and J ends, which lost 6 bases and 15 bases, there was a span of 21 bases. From germline, CDR1 is LNHDA and CDR2 SQIVND (reference sequence).

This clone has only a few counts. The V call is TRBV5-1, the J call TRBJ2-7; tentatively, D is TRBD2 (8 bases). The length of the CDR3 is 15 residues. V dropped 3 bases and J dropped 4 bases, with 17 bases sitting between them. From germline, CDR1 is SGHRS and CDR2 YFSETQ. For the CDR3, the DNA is TGCGCCAGCAGCTGGACGGGAGGGACAGCGTACGAGCAGTACTTC. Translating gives CASSWTGGTAYEQYF.

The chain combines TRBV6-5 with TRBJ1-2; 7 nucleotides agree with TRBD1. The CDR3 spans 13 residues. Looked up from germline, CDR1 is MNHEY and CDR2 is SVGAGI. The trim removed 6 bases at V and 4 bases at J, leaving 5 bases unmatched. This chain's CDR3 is CASRQGVGYGYTF. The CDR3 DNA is TGTGCCAGCAGGCAGGGGGTCGGCTATGGCTACACCTTC.

The CDR3 protein is CASSLENSPLHF. CDR3 nucleotides: TGTGCCAGCAGCTTAGAGAATTCACCCCTCCACTTT. This chain connects TRBV7-9 to TRBJ1-6, with D hard to call. Germline CDR1 SEHNR, CDR2 FQNEAQ (reference sequence). V gave up 1 base and J gave up 7 bases, with 2 bases separating them. This CDR3 is built from 12 residues.

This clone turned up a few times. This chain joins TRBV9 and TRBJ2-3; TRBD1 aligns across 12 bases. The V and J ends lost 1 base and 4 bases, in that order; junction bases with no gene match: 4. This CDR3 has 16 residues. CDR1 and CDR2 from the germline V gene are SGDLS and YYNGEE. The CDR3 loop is CASSVLGQGAPDTQYF. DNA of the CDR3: TGTGCCAGCAGCGTATTGGGACAGGGGGCCCCAGATACGCAGTATTTT.

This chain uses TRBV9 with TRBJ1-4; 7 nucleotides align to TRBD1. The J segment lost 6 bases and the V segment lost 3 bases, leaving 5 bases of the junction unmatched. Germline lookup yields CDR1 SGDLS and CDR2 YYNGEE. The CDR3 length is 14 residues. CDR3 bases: TGTGCCAGCAGCGGAGGGGGCTGGGATGAAAAACTGTTTTTT. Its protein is CASSGGGWDEKLFF.

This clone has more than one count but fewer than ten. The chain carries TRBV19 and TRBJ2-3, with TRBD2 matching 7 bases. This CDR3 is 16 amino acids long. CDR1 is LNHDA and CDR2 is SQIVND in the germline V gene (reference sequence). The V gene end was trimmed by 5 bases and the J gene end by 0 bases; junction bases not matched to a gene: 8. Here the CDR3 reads CASSPGLGSSTDTQYF. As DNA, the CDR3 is TGTGCCAGTAGTCCAGGACTAGGAAGTAGCACAGATACGCAGTATTTT.

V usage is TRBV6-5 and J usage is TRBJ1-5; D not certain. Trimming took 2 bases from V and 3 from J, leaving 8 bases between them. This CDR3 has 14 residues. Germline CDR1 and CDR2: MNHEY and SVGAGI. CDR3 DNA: TGTGCCAGCAGTTACAAACAGCACAATCAGCCCCAGCATTTT. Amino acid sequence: CASSYKQHNQPQHF.

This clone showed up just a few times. The chain's CDR3 is CASSPGTGHNEQFF. CDR3 sequence (DNA): TGCGCCAGCAGCCCCGGGACAGGGCATAATGAGCAGTTCTTC. V is TRBV5-1 and J is TRBJ2-1, with 9 bases matching TRBD1. Germline V lookup: CDR1 SGHRS, CDR2 YFSETQ. The CDR3 consists of 14 residues. V lost 4 bases, J lost 7 bases, and 6 bases stayed unmatched.

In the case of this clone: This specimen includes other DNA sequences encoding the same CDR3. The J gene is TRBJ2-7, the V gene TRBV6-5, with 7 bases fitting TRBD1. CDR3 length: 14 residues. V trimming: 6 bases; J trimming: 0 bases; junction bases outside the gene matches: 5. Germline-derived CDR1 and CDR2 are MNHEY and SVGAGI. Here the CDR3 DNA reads TGTGCCAGCAGCTACAGGGGAAGCTCCTACGAGCAGTACTTC. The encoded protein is CASSYRGSSYEQYF.

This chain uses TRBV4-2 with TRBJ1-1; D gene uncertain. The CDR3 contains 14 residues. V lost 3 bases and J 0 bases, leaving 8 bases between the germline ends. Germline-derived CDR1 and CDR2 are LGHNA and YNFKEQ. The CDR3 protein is CASSHLGLNTEAFF. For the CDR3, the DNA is TGTGCCAGCAGCCATTTAGGACTGAACACTGAAGCTTTCTTT.

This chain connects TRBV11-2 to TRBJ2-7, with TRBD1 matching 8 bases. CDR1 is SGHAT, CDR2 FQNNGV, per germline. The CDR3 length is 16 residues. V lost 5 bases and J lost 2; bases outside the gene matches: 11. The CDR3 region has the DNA TGTGCCAGCAGCAAAATAACAGGGGGTAGGCCCTACGAGCAGTACTTC. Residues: CASSKITGGRPYEQYF.

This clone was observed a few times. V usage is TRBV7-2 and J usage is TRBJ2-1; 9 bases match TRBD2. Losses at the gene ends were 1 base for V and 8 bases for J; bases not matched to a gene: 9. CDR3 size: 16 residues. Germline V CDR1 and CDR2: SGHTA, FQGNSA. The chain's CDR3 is CASSLGGGRARDEQFF. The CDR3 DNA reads TGTGCCAGCAGCTTAGGGGGCGGGAGGGCCCGAGATGAGCAGTTCTTC.

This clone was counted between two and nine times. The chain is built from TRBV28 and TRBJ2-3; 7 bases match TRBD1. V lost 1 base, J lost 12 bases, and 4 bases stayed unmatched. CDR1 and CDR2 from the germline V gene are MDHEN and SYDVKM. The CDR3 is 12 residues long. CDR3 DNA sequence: TGTGCCAGCAGTTTATCGGGACAGCTTCAGTATTTT. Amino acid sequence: CASSLSGQLQYF.

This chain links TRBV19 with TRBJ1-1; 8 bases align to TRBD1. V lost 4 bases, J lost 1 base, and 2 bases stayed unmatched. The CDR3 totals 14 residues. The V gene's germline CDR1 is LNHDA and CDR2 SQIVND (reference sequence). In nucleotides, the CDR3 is TGTGCCAGTAGTAACGGACAGGGGAACACTGAAGCTTTCTTT. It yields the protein CASSNGQGNTEAFF.

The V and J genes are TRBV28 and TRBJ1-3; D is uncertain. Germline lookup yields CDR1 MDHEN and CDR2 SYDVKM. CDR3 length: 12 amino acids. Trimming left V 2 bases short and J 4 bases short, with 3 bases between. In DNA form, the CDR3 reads TGTGCCAGCAGTTTAACAGGAAACACCATATATTTT. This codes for CASSLTGNTIYF.

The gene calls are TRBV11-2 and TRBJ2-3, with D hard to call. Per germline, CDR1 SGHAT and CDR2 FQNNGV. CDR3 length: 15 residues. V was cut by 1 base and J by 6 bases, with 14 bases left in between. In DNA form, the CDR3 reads TGTGCCAGCAGCTTAGTGATTGGGTATGCGGATACGCAGTATTTT. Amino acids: CASSLVIGYADTQYF.

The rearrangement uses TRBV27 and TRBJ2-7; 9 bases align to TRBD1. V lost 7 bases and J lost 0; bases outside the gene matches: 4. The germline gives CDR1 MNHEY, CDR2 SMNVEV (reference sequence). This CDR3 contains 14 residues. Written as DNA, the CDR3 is TGTGCCAGCAAACGGGACAGGGCCTCCTACGAGCAGTACTTC. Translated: CASKRDRASYEQYF.

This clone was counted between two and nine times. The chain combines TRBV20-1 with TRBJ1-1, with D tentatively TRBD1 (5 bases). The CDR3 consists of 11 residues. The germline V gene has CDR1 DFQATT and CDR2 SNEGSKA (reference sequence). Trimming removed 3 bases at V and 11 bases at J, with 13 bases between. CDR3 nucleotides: TGCAGTGCTAGTGGGGGGATAGCGGCTTTCTTT. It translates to CSASGGIAAFF.

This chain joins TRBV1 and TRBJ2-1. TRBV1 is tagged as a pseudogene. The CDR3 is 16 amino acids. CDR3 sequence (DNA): TGCACCAGCAGTAACAGAGCGGCGTTGGGGGTTGTTGAGCAGTTCTTC. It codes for CTSSNRAALGVVEQFF.

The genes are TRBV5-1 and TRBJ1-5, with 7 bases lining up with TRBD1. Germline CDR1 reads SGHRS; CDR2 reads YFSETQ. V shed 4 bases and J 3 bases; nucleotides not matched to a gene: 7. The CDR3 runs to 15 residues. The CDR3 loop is CASSQGTAPNQPQHF. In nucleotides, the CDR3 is TGCGCCAGCAGCCAGGGGACAGCACCCAATCAGCCCCAGCATTTT.

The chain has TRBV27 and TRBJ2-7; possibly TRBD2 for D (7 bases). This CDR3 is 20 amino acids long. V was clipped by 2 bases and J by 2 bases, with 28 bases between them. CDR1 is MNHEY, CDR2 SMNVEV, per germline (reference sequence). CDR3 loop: CASSLSYGGGGLLEPYEQYF. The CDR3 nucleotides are TGTGCCAGCAGTTTAAGTTACGGCGGGGGCGGATTACTTGAGCCCTACGAGCAGTACTTC.

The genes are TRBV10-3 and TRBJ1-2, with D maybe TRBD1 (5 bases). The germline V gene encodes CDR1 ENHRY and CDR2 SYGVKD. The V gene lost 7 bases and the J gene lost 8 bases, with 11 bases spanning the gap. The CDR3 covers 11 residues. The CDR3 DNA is TGTGCCATCAACCTAGGGGTGGGCTACACCTTC. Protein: CAINLGVGYTF.

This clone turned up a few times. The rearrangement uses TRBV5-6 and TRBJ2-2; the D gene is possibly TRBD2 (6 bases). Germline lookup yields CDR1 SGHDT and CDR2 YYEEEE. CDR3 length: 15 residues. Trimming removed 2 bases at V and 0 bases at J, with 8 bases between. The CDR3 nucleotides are TGTGCCAGCAGCTTCACGGGGGCGAACACCGGGGAGCTGTTTTTT. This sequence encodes CASSFTGANTGELFF.

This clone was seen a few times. The CDR3 spells CASRRAGEVETQYF. The CDR3 DNA is TGCGCCAGCCGACGAGCGGGAGAGGTCGAGACCCAGTACTTC. The chain uses TRBV4-1 and TRBJ2-5; TRBD2 matches 8 bases. Germline CDR1 MGHRA, CDR2 YSYEKL. The CDR3 has 14 residues. V was pared by 8 bases and J by 5 bases, with 10 bases of the junction left unmatched.